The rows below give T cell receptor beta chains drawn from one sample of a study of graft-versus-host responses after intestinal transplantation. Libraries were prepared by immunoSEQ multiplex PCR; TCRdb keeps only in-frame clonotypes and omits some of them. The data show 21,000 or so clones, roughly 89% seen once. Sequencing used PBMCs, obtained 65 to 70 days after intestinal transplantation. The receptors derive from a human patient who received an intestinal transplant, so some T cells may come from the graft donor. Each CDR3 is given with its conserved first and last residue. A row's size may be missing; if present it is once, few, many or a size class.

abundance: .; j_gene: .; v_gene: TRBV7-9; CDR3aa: CASSFLDTMSYEQYF
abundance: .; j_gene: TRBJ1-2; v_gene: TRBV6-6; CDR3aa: CASRRGTELVDYGYTF
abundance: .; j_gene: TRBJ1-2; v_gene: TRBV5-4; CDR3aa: CASSGLSSYTF
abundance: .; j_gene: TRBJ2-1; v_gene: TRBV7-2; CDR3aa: CASSSAGVYNEQFF
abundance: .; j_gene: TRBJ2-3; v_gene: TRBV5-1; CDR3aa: CASSTSADTQYF
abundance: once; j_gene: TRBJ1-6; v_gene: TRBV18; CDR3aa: CASSHSESPLHF
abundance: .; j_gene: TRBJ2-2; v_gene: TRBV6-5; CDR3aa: CASSSHTYTGELFF
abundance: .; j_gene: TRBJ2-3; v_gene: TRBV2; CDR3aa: CASSRLTADTQYF
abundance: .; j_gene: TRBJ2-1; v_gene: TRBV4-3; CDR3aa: CASSQSRFNEQFF
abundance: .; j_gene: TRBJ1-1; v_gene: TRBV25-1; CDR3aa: CASSRDTLFEAFF
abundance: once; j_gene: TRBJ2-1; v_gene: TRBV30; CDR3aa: CAWSVRGLDWTSGGAFYNEQFF
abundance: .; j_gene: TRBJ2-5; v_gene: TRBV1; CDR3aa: CTSTTSGGSRTQYF
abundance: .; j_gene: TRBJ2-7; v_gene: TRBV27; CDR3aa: CASSPRDGIVPHYEQYF
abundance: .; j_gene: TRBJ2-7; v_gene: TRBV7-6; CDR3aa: CASSPTGTGYSYEQYF
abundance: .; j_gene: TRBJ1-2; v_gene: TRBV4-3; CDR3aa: CASSQEGRGWGYGYTF
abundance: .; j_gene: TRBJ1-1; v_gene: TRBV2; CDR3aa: CASSERGEAFF
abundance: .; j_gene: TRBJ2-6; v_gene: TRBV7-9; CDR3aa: CASSGTGGASSGANVLTF
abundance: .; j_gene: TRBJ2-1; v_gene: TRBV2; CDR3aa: CASSFDRGGGNEQFF
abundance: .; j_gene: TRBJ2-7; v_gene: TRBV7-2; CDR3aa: CASSLSGGGYEQYF
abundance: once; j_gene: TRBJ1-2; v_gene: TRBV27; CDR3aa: CASSLTESYGYTF
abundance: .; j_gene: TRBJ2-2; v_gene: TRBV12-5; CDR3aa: CASGLASWRAGELFF
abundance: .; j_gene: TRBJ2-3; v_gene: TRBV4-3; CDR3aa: CASSQGGPGTDTQYF
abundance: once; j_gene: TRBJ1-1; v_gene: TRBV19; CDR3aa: CASSIDGGRVSEAFF
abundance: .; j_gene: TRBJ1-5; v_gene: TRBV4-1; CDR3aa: CASSQEGYQPQHF
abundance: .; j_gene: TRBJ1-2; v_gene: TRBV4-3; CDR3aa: CASSPRDKLGGGYTF
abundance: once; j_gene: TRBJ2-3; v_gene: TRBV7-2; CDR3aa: CASSLAFGTSGGATSTDTQYF
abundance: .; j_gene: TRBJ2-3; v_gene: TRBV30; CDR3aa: CAWSVGGDTQYF
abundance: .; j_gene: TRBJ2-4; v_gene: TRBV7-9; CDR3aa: CASSPRGGDRNIQYF
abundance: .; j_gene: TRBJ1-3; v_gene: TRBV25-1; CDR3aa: CASSEFLESPLEDTIYF
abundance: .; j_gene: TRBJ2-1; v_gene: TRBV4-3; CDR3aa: CASSQIPGLASDDEQFF
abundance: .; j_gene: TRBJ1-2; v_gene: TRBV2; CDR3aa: CASSQRTSQDYGYTF
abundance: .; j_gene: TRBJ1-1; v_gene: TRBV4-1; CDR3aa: CASSHQWARQGKAFF
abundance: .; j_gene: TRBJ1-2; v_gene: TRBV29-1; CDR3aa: CSVEGGPGDGYTF
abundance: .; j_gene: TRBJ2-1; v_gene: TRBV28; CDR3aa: CASSFNGGGSWSFYNEQFF
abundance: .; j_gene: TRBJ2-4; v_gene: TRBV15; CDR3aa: CATSRDKGLAKNIQYF
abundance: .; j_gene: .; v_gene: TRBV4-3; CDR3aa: CASSQGPGGDYEQYF
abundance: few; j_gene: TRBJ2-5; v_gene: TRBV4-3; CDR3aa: CASSQKRGGQETQYF
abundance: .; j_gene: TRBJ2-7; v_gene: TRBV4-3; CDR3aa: CASSQGATSSYEQYF
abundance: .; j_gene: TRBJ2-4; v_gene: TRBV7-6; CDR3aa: CASSLGQGFWDIQYF
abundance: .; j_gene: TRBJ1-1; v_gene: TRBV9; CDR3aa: CASSVSTGTGTEAFF
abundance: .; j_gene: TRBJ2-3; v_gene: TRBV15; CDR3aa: CATSRTGLAGLTDTQYF
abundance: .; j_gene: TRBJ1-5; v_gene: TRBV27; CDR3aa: CASSSGTGLYQPQHF
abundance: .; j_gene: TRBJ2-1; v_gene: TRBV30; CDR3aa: CAWSPGRGGDEQFF
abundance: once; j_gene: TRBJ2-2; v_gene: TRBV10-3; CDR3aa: CAISELSGGVDTGELFF
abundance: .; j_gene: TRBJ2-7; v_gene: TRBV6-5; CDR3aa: CASSYSTGGSYEQYF
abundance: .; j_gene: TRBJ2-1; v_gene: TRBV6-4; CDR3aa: CASSDSIRGGNEQFF
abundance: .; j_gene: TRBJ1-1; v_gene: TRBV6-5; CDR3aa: CASSTTEENTEAFF
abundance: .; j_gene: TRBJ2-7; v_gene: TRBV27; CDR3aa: CASQYRDRGRYEQYF
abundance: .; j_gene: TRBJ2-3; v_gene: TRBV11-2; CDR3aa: CASNLAADTQYF
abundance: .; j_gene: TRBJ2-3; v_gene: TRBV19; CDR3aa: CASSIDRGQGTDTQYF
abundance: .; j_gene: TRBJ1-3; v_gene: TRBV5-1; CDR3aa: CASSWGPRGSGNTIYF
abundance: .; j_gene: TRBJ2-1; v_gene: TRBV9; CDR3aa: CASSPFPQADRSYNEQFF
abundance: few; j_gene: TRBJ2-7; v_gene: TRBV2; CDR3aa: CASRRGGYEQYF